This entry is about one T cell receptor beta chain. Its antigen is currently unknown. These data belong to a study of T-cell memory formation after mild COVID-19. Study-wide results and limits: Those CD4+ clones that contracted were mainly in CM and EM (CD8+ ones in EMRA). Several responding clones turned up in pre-infection memory, indicating that cross-reactive memory may have taken part. Whether day 37 second-wave clones are SARS-CoV-2-specific was not confirmed.

The CDR3 runs 11 residues. Germline V gene data show CDR1 as MGHRA and CDR2 as YSYEKL. V lost 0 bases and J lost 11, with 5 bases in between. TCRdb re-derived calls from the 5' RACE reads in MiXCR, one entry per CDR3 protein. Here the sample spans some 410,000 distinct CDR3 sequences, less than 25% being singletons. The chain combines TRBV4-1 with TRBJ2-1; D is ambiguous. Material for sequencing was PBMCs or a T cell subset sorted from them (not recorded which). The clonotype comes from an adult woman who had mild COVID-19 (a few samples of this study predate the infection). Cell type and time point are not known. The CDR3: CASSQDTKQFF. Here the CDR3 DNA reads TGCGCCAGCAGCCAAGATACCAAGCAGTTCTTC.